The 14 T cell receptor beta chains given below trace back to one sample, sequenced in a study of lymphopenia after photon versus proton radiotherapy. Measured with immunoSEQ multiplex PCR; TCRdb has only the in-frame clones, and not every one. The sample has roughly 23,000 clones; nearly 95% are singletons. The material was peripheral blood, obtained from a patient treated with proton-based radiotherapy. The origin of the receptors is a woman in her seventies with pancreatic cancer. Some clones in this sample may be carry-over from other donors' samples.

The chain links TRBV27 to TRBJ2-6; TRBD1 aligns across 8 bases. The ends lost 5 bases at V and 3 bases at J; junction bases unmatched: 6. Germline V gene lookup returns CDR1 MNHEY and CDR2 SMNVEV (reference sequence). CDR3 length: 16 amino acids. The CDR3 nucleotides are TGTGCCAGCAGTCCTGGGACAGGCCTTGGGGCCAACGTCCTGACTTTC. Translation: CASSPGTGLGANVLTF.

The V gene is TRBV6-5, the J gene TRBJ1-6; no reliable D call. Germline V gene lookup returns CDR1 MNHEY and CDR2 SVGAGI. The CDR3 totals 13 residues. Trimming cost V 5 bases and J 8 bases, with 10 bases left between them. CDR3 coding DNA: TGTGCCAGCAGTCGCACAGAAGATTCACCCCTCCACTTT. Translated, it gives CASSRTEDSPLHF.

The genes are TRBV18 and TRBJ1-2; D is ambiguous. The V gene's germline CDR1 is KGHSH and CDR2 LQKENI. The CDR3 is 14 residues long. V was trimmed by 3 bases and J by 8 bases, leaving 16 bases between them. The CDR3 spells CASSPRNDPGGYTF. As DNA, the CDR3 is TGTGCCAGCTCACCTCGGAACGACCCGGGGGGCTACACCTTC.

The chain recombines TRBV19 with TRBJ1-5; D gene ambiguous. In germline, CDR1 is LNHDA, CDR2 SQIVND (reference sequence). V lost 2 bases to trimming and J lost 0 bases, with 5 bases between them. The CDR3 consists of 14 residues. CDR3 in DNA: TGTGCCAGTAGTATATCGCCTAGCAATCAGCCCCAGCATTTT. Its translation is CASSISPSNQPQHF.

This rearrangement joins TRBV6-5 to TRBJ1-2; D is unresolved. Trimming pared 2 bases from V and 3 bases from J, leaving 10 bases between. This CDR3 has 14 residues. Germline CDR1 is MNHEY and CDR2 is SVGAGI. CDR3 loop: CASSYGTVDYGYTF. CDR3 in DNA: TGTGCCAGCAGTTACGGCACCGTAGACTATGGCTACACCTTC.

This chain uses TRBV4-1 with TRBJ2-5, with 12 bases aligning to TRBD2. CDR1 is MGHRA, CDR2 YSYEKL, per germline. The CDR3 has 15 residues. Trimming cost V 10 bases and J 5 bases; bases outside gene matches: 11. The CDR3 DNA follows: TGCGCCAACTTGACTAGCGGGAGATCGGACGAGACCCAGTACTTC. Residues: CANLTSGRSDETQYF.

J is TRBJ2-5 and V is TRBV7-2, with 10 bases identical to TRBD1. Germline trimming cut 3 bases from V and 5 bases from J; bases unmatched to any gene: 6. This CDR3 region has 15 residues. The V gene's germline CDR1 is SGHTA and CDR2 FQGNSA. The CDR3 protein is CASSFDRGRGETQYF. In nucleotides, the CDR3 is TGTGCCAGCAGCTTTGACAGGGGGCGAGGGGAGACCCAGTACTTC.

V and J are TRBV28 and TRBJ2-2; D gene unclear. With 2 bases removed from V and 7 bases from J, the gap between germline ends came to 5 bases. CDR1 is MDHEN, CDR2 SYDVKM, per germline. The CDR3 consists of 12 residues. CDR3 residues: CASSLSIGELFF. Here the CDR3 DNA reads TGTGCCAGCAGTTTAAGCATCGGGGAGCTGTTTTTT.

The gene calls are TRBV7-8 and TRBJ1-2; 9 bases are shared with TRBD1. V lost 4 bases to trimming and J lost 6 bases; unmatched junction nucleotides: 12. This CDR3 contains 16 residues. CDR1 and CDR2 (germline): SGHVS, FQNEAQ. Here the CDR3 DNA reads TGTGCCAGCAGCTCACACCGGGACAGGGTAGTAGATGGCTACACCTTC. This sequence encodes CASSSHRDRVVDGYTF.

The gene calls are TRBV9 and TRBJ2-1; 8 bases are a match to TRBD2. Germline lookup yields CDR1 SGDLS and CDR2 YYNGEE. V was clipped by 4 bases and J by 1 base; unmatched bases: 4. The CDR3 is made up of 15 amino acids. The chain's CDR3 is CASSRASGSYNEQFF. In nucleotides, the CDR3 is TGTGCCAGCAGCCGCGCTAGCGGGTCCTACAATGAGCAGTTCTTC.

This rearrangement joins TRBV7-2 to TRBJ2-1; 11 positions match TRBD2. The CDR3 runs to 15 residues. Losses at the gene ends were 0 bases for V and 5 bases for J; bases not matched to a gene: 0. The germline V gene has CDR1 SGHTA and CDR2 FQGNSA. DNA for the CDR3: TGTGCCAGCAGCTTAGCGGGACTAGCGGACAATGAGCAGTTCTTC. Translated, it gives CASSLAGLADNEQFF. Full variable domain (outside the CDR3, taken from reference TRBV7-2 and TRBJ2-1): GAGVSQSPSNKVTEKGKDVELRCDPISGHTALYWYRQSLGQGLEFLIYFQGNSAPDKSGLPSDRFSAERTGGSVSTLTIQRTQQEDSAVYLCASSLAGLADNEQFFGPGTRLTVL.

The rearrangement uses TRBV18 and TRBJ2-2, with D maybe TRBD2 (5 bases). V dropped 3 bases and J dropped 2 bases, with 10 bases sitting between them. CDR1 and CDR2 (germline): KGHSH, LQKENI. This CDR3 has 15 residues. The CDR3 DNA reads as TGTGCCAGCTCACCTCGAGCGGCCAACACCGGGGAGCTGTTTTTT. The encoded protein is CASSPRAANTGELFF.

The CDR3 is CASMSRSNTEAFF. In nucleotides, the CDR3 is TGTGCCAGCATGAGCAGGTCGAACACTGAAGCTTTCTTT. This chain connects TRBV7-8 to TRBJ1-1; the D is unclear. CDR3 length: 13 residues. V shed 7 bases and J shed 1 base, with 10 bases lying between them. Germline CDR1 reads SGHVS; CDR2 reads FQNEAQ.

V is TRBV14 and J is TRBJ1-1, with a possible D match to TRBD1 (5 bases). The CDR3 totals 12 residues. The germline V gene encodes CDR1 SGHDN and CDR2 FVKESK. Trimming took 4 bases from V and 11 from J, leaving 14 bases between them. Here the CDR3 DNA reads TGTGCCAGCAGCCCCTCGGGCAGGGCTGCTTTCTTT. Protein: CASSPSGRAAFF.